The next 10 T cell receptor beta chains were all read from a single sample in a study of shared clonotypes between healthy human individuals. Naive CD8 cells lacked CD45RO and underwent positive selection for CCR7, leaving out terminally differentiated effector memory CD45RA+ cells. Using immunoSEQ multiplex PCR, the repertoire was profiled, and TCRdb retains in-frame clones only, with some absent. The sample has more than 2 million clones, about 93% seen once. What was sequenced was naive CD8+ T cells from PBMCs. These receptor sequences come from a man aged 18-30 years in good health. Some clones in this sample may be carry-over from other donors' samples.

The CDR3 coding sequence is TGTGCCATCAGTGAGTCCGAGGTCACCTACAATGAGCAGTTCTTC. Protein product: CAISESEVTYNEQFF. The chain has TRBV10-3 and TRBJ2-1; D is ambiguous. This CDR3 region has 15 residues. CDR1 and CDR2 (germline): ENHRY, SYGVKD. V was clipped by 0 bases and J by 2 bases, with 8 bases between them.

The chain combines TRBV27 with TRBJ1-2; 8 bases fit TRBD1. J was trimmed by 8 bases and V by 8 bases; bases with no gene match: 10. The germline CDR1 and CDR2 sequences are MNHEY and SMNVEV (reference sequence). CDR3 size: 13 residues. CDR3 protein: CASSPGGLLGYTF. The CDR3 region has the DNA TGTGCCAGCTCTCCAGGGGGCCTCCTAGGCTACACCTTC.

The chain carries TRBV28 and TRBJ2-7; D is perhaps TRBD2 (6 bases). V lost 6 bases and J 3 bases, leaving 18 bases between the germline ends. The length of the CDR3 is 15 residues. In germline, CDR1 is MDHEN, CDR2 SYDVKM. The CDR3 loop reads CASSSPGDGSYEQYF. In DNA form, the CDR3 reads TGTGCCAGCAGCTCCCCGGGGGATGGAAGCTACGAGCAGTACTTC.

V usage is TRBV7-9 and J usage is TRBJ1-2; D remains unclear. The CDR3 spans 16 residues. CDR1 and CDR2 from the germline V gene are SEHNR and FQNEAQ (reference sequence). Trimming took 0 bases from V and 1 from J, leaving 12 bases between them. The CDR3 is CASSLARAVSNYGYTF. CDR3 sequence (DNA): TGTGCCAGCAGCTTAGCGCGGGCAGTCAGTAACTATGGCTACACCTTC.

The chain joins TRBV13 to TRBJ1-2; 8 bases map to TRBD1. Germline values: CDR1 PRHDT, CDR2 FYEKMQ (reference sequence). V shed 5 bases, J shed 5 bases, and the junction held 13 bases outside the gene matches. This CDR3 has 16 amino acids. This chain's CDR3 is CASSRLPTGDGYGYTF. CDR3 DNA: TGTGCCAGCAGCCGCCTGCCGACAGGGGATGGATATGGCTACACCTTC.

A note on this clone: Since a much larger clone is just one base distant, this may be a read error. Other DNA sequences in the sample encode the same CDR3. V and J are TRBV7-3 and TRBJ2-3; TRBD2 matches at 8 bases. This CDR3 is built from 15 residues. V was pared by 5 bases and J by 0 bases, with 4 bases of the junction left unmatched. Germline CDR1 is SGHTA and CDR2 is FQGTGA. This CDR3 is CASSLLAASTDTQYF. CDR3 DNA: TGTGCCAGCAGCCTACTAGCGGCTAGCACAGATACGCAGTATTTT.

This chain connects TRBV5-6 to TRBJ2-3, with a tentative D call TRBD1 (7 bases). Germline CDR1 and CDR2: SGHDT and YYEEEE. The CDR3 loop spans 16 amino acids. V was clipped by 0 bases and J by 5 bases, with 16 bases between them. This CDR3 is CASSLEQGGAIDTQYF. CDR3 DNA sequence: TGTGCCAGCAGCTTGGAGCAGGGGGGCGCGATAGATACGCAGTATTTT.

The chain recombines TRBV15 with TRBJ2-7; no definite D call. The V and J ends lost 3 bases and 0 bases respectively, with 6 bases between them. The CDR3 is 13 amino acids. Germline CDR1 and CDR2: LNHNV and YYDKDF (reference sequence). The CDR3 loop is CATSSDISYEQYF. The CDR3 coding sequence is TGTGCCACCAGCAGTGACATCTCCTACGAGCAGTACTTC.

This clone was picked up one time. The chain combines TRBV27 with TRBJ2-1; no reliable D call. Germline assignment: CDR1 MNHEY and CDR2 SMNVEV (reference sequence). The V and J ends lost 2 bases and 0 bases respectively, with 14 bases between them. The CDR3 is 17 amino acids. CDR3 DNA sequence: TGTGCCAGCAGTTTAAGGGATCATCCGAGCTCCTACAATGAGCAGTTCTTC. This sequence encodes CASSLRDHPSSYNEQFF.

The chain is built from TRBV19 and TRBJ2-4, with D perhaps TRBD1 (5 bases). The CDR3 loop spans 19 amino acids. The V end was cut by 5 bases, the J end by 1 base, with 24 bases between. From germline, CDR1 is LNHDA and CDR2 SQIVND (reference sequence). CDR3 region: CASSPVGVSGYFAKNIQYF. As DNA, the CDR3 is TGTGCCAGTAGTCCGGTGGGCGTTTCAGGGTATTTTGCCAAAAACATTCAGTACTTC.